Listed below are T cell receptor beta chains from one sample, sequenced in a study of T cell clonotyping in hematopoietic cell transplantation. The data were produced by immunoSEQ multiplex PCR, yet TCRdb's version contains in-frame clones alone and is incomplete. The profile shows 65,000 to 80,000 clones, 90% to 97% of them singletons. The sample consisted of peripheral blood mononuclear cells, taken before stem cell transplant. Receptors were obtained from a woman aged 50 to 60 with acute myeloid leukemia. Some clones in this sample may be carry-over from other donors' samples. Both conserved end residues are part of each CDR3. The order of the fields is clone size, J gene, V gene, D gene, CDR3 DNA, CDR3 protein. D genes are given only for firm matches. A clone size is listed for some rows: how often the clone was seen (once, few, many), or a class if it is expanded.

>once|TRBJ1-1|TRBV28|NA
TGTGCCAGCATCTCCGAAGGTTTGATGGGGCCGGCTTTCTTT
CASISEGLMGPAFF
>NA|TRBJ2-7|TRBV2|TRBD2
TGTGCCAGCAGTGGGTGGACAGACCGGGGGGGTGAGCAGTACTTC
CASSGWTDRGGEQYF
>NA|TRBJ1-6|TRBV6-1|NA
TGTGCCAGCAGTGGGTCGCGGTCCCTCTATAATTCACCCCTCCACTTT
CASSGSRSLYNSPLHF
>NA|TRBJ2-1|TRBV30|NA
TGTGCCTGGAGCCCCACGGGGGAGCAGTTCTTC
CAWSPTGEQFF
>once|TRBJ1-3|TRBV4-2|NA
TGTGCCAGCAGCCGAACCATTAGATCTGGAAACACCATATATTTT
CASSRTIRSGNTIYF
>NA|TRBJ1-2|TRBV19|TRBD1
TGTGCCAGTAGGAAAGACAGGGGCCCTAACTATGGCTACACCTTC
CASRKDRGPNYGYTF
>NA|TRBJ2-5|TRBV20-1|TRBD2
TGCAGTAGACTAGCAAGTCAGACCCAGTACTTC
CSRLASQTQYF
>NA|TRBJ1-6|TRBV5-1|NA
TGCGCCAGCAGCTTGGCAGGGCGAAGACCCGAATCACCCCTCCACTTT
CASSLAGRRPESPLHF
>NA|TRBJ2-7|TRBV5-8|TRBD2
TGTGCCAGCAGCTTGAGCCTAACTAGCGGGGGGGCCAACGAGCAGTACTTC
CASSLSLTSGGANEQYF
>NA|TRBJ2-5|TRBV5-1|NA
TGCGCCAGCAGCTCAGGAGGAGGCCAGCAAGAGACCCAGTACTTC
CASSSGGGQQETQYF
>NA|TRBJ1-1|TRBV5-1|TRBD1
TGCGCCAGCAGCACGATAGACAGGGAGAACACTGAAGCTTTCTTT
CASSTIDRENTEAFF